The rows below give T cell receptor beta chains drawn from one sample of a study of CD8 T cells in ankylosing spondylitis. TCRdb fed the 5' RACE reads into MiXCR, producing one record per CDR3 protein. This table holds around 480,000 distinct CDR3 sequences, roughly 18% found once. Sequencing was performed on blood, either unsorted or a sorted T cell fraction (not recorded which). The receptors stem from a male donor with ankylosing spondylitis. Each CDR3 is given with its conserved first and last residue. The D gene is left open where the match is weak. Clone size is shown for a subset of rows, as once, few, many or a class of expanded clone.

clone_size cdr3_length d_call j_call v_call cdr3_nt cdr3_aa
few 15 - TRBJ2-1 TRBV7-3 TGTGCCAGCAGCTTAAGACTCACCGGGGCTGATGAGCAGTTCTTC CASSLRLTGADEQFF
- 14 - TRBJ2-1 TRBV20-1 TGCAGTGCTAGTCAGGGGAGCTCCTACAATGAGCAGTTCTTC CSASQGSSYNEQFF
- 15 TRBD1 TRBJ2-2 TRBV7-9 TGTGCCAGCAGCTCCCACAGGGGGCGAACCGGGGAGCTGTTTTTT CASSSHRGRTGELFF
few 13 - TRBJ2-3 TRBV6-5 TGTGCCAGCAGTTCGATAAACACAGATACGCAGTATTTT CASSSINTDTQYF
few 15 TRBD1 TRBJ2-7 TRBV10-3 TGTGCCATCAGTGAGGGACAGGGGACCTCCTACGAGCAGTACTTC CAISEGQGTSYEQYF
few 13 - TRBJ2-7 TRBV5-1 TGCGCCAGCAGCACGACTACAACCTACGAGCAGTACTTC CASSTTTTYEQYF
- 14 - TRBJ2-5 TRBV6-1 TGTGCCAGCAGACCACTACAGGGTATAGAGACCCAGTACTTC CASRPLQGIETQYF
- 17 TRBD2 TRBJ2-5 TRBV4-2 TGTGCCAGCAGCCGAGCCGAGGGGCTAGCGGGGCAAGAGACCCAGTACTTC CASSRAEGLAGQETQYF
- 14 - TRBJ2-6 TRBV27 TGTGCCAGCAGTCCCGATTTTGGGGCCAACGTCCTGACTTTC CASSPDFGANVLTF
- 14 - TRBJ1-4 TRBV6-1 TGTGCCAGCAGTGAGGGGGCGGGGGGAAGAAAACTGTTTTTT CASSEGAGGRKLFF
- 18 TRBD1 TRBJ1-1 TRBV11-2 TGTGCCAGCCAGAAGCAGGGGGGCGCGAAGTGGGCAGGGACTGAAGCTTTCTTT CASQKQGGAKWAGTEAFF
- 13 - TRBJ2-5 TRBV20-1 TGCAGTGCGGACGGGTTGGGTCGAGAGACCCAGTACTTC CSADGLGRETQYF
- 15 TRBD2 TRBJ2-5 TRBV7-2 TGTGCCAGCAGCAAGACTAGCGGGAGATCAGAGACCCAGTACTTC CASSKTSGRSETQYF
few 17 TRBD2 TRBJ2-7 TRBV12-3/TRBV12-4 TGTGCCAGCATGGGAGGGGCCTGGCGGGTCCCAACCTACGAGCAGTACTTC CASMGGAWRVPTYEQYF
- 13 - TRBJ1-1 TRBV6-5 TGTGCCAGCAGTTACGGGGGGGAGACTGAAGCTTTCTTT CASSYGGETEAFF
- 13 - TRBJ2-5 TRBV29-1 TGCAGCGTCCCAGAGCTACAGGGCTTGACCCAGTACTTC CSVPELQGLTQYF
many 14 TRBD1 TRBJ2-5 TRBV18 TGTGCCAGCAGTCCGGGGACAGGTCAAGAGACCCAGTACTTC CASSPGTGQETQYF
- 16 TRBD2 TRBJ2-1 TRBV20-1 TGCAGTGCTAGAGTAGCGGGAGACCAACTGTACAATGAGCAGTTCTTC CSARVAGDQLYNEQFF
once 20 TRBD2 TRBJ2-4 TRBV3-1 TGTGCCAGCAGCCAAGATCGAGGAGCGGGGGGGACTCTAGCCAAAAACATTCAGTACTTC CASSQDRGAGGTLAKNIQYF
few 12 - TRBJ2-3 TRBV10-2 TGCGCCAGCAGTGAGTGGGGAGATACGCAGTATTTT CASSEWGDTQYF
many 14 - TRBJ2-1 TRBV25-1 TGTGCCAGCACCATGAGGGGGGATTACGATGAGCAGTTCTTC CASTMRGDYDEQFF
many 14 - TRBJ1-1 TRBV7-3 TGTGCCAGCAGCTCAACCGGGACGGCCACTGAAGCTTTCTTT CASSSTGTATEAFF
few 15 - TRBJ2-7 TRBV10-3 TGTGCCATCAGTGAGTCGGTACACCGCGACTACGAGCAGTACTTC CAISESVHRDYEQYF
few 14 - TRBJ1-2 TRBV9 TGTGCCCGCCCCCGTGCAGGTCCTAAGGGCGGCTACACCTTC CARPRAGPKGGYTF
- 13 - TRBJ1-5 TRBV12-3/TRBV12-4 TGTGCCAGCGGCGCCCAGGGTCGCCAGCCCCAGCATTTT CASGAQGRQPQHF
few 15 TRBD2 TRBJ2-3 TRBV5-1 TGCGCCAGCAGCTCGGGACTAGCGGGGGAAGATACGCAGTATTTT CASSSGLAGEDTQYF
- 14 - TRBJ2-7 TRBV6-1 TGTGCCAGCAGTGACACCGGTGTCAGATACGAGCAGTACTTC CASSDTGVRYEQYF
few 16 TRBD2 TRBJ2-1 TRBV4-3 TGCGCCAGCAGCCAAGAGGTGGTAGCGGGGAACAATGAGCAGTTCTTC CASSQEVVAGNNEQFF
many 14 - TRBJ2-7 TRBV10-3 TGTGCCATCAGTGAGTCGCGGACCTCCTACGAGCAGTACTTC CAISESRTSYEQYF
few 15 TRBD2 TRBJ2-1 TRBV3-1 TGTGCCAGCAGCCTCCTATCGACTAGCTGGAATGAGCAGTTCTTC CASSLLSTSWNEQFF
few 15 - TRBJ1-5 TRBV6-5 TGTGCCAGCAGTTACTCCTTAAACGAACGTCAGCCCCAGCATTTT CASSYSLNERQPQHF
many 13 TRBD1 TRBJ1-5 TRBV12-3/TRBV12-4 TGTGCCAGCAGCGGGACAGGGGCTCAGCCCCAGCATTTT CASSGTGAQPQHF
- 15 TRBD1 TRBJ1-2 TRBV7-3 TGTGCCAGCAGTCCGGACAGGGGAAGAGGGTATGGCTACACCTTC CASSPDRGRGYGYTF
- 14 - TRBJ1-1 TRBV11-2 TGTGCCAGCAGCTTAGCGGGGGTCGTTGCGTCGGCTTTCTTT CASSLAGVVASAFF
few 15 - TRBJ1-1 TRBV7-2 TGTGCCAGCAGCGTACCTAGACAGGTGAACACTGAAGCTTTCTTT CASSVPRQVNTEAFF
- 16 TRBD2 TRBJ2-1 TRBV4-1 TGCGCCAGCAGCCCCCGACTAGCGGGGGGACCCAATGAGCAGTTCTTC CASSPRLAGGPNEQFF
few 13 - TRBJ1-1 TRBV5-1 TGCGCCAGCAGCTTGGAGTTGGGCACTGAAGCTTTCTTT CASSLELGTEAFF
- 16 TRBD2 TRBJ2-1 TRBV5-1 TGCGCCAGCAGCTCACAAGCGGGGGGGATGTACAATGAGCAGTTCTTC CASSSQAGGMYNEQFF
few 14 - TRBJ2-7 TRBV5-1 TGCGCCAGCAGCTTCACCACAACCTCCTACGAGCAGTACTTC CASSFTTTSYEQYF
- 17 TRBD2 TRBJ2-1 TRBV20-1 TGCAGTGCTAGAGATGCTAGGCGGGGGGCGACCTACAATGAGCAGTTCTTC CSARDARRGATYNEQFF
few 17 - TRBJ2-4 TRBV4-1 TGCGCCAGCAGCCAAGGAGGGGGAGCTCTAGCCAAAAACATTCAGTACTTC CASSQGGGALAKNIQYF